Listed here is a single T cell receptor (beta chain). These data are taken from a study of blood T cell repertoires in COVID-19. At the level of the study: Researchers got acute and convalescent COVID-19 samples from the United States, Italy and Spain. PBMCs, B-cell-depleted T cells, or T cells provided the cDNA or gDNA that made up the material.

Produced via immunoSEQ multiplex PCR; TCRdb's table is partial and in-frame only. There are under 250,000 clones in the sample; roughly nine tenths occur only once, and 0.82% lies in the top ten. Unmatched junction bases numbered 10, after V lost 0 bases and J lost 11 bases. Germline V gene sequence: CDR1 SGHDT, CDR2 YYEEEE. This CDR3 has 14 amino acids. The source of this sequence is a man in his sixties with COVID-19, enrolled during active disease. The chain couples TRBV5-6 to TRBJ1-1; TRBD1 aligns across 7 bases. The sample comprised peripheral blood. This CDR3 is CASSLDRGQQRAFF. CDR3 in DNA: TGTGCCAGCAGCTTGGACAGGGGACAACAGCGGGCTTTCTTT.